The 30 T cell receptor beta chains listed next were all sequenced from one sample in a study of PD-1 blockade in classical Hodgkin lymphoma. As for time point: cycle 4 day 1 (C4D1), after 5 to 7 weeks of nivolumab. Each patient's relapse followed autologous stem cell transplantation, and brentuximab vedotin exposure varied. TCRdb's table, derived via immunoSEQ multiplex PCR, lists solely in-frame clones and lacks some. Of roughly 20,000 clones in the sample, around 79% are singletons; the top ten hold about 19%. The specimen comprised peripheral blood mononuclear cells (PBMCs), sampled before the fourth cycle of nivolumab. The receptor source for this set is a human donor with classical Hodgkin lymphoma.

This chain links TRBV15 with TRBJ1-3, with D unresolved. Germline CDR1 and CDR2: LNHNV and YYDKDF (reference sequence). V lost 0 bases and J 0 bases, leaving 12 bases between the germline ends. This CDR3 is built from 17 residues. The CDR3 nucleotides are TGTGCCACCAGCAGAGATCAGGCAGTTAACTCTGGAAACACCATATATTTT. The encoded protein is CATSRDQAVNSGNTIYF. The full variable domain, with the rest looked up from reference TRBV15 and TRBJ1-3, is DAMVIQNPRYQVTQFGKPVTLSCSQTLNHNVMYWYQQKSSQAPKLLFHYYDKDFNNEADTPDNFQSRRPNTSFCFLDIRSPGLGDTAMYLCATSRDQAVNSGNTIYFGEGSWLTVV.

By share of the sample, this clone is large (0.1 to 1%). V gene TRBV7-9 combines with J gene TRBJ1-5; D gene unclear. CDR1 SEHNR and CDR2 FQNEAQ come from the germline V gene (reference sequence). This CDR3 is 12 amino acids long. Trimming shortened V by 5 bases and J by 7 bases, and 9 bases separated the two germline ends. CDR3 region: CASSREGQPQHF. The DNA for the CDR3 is TGTGCCAGCAGCCGGGAGGGACAGCCCCAGCATTTT.

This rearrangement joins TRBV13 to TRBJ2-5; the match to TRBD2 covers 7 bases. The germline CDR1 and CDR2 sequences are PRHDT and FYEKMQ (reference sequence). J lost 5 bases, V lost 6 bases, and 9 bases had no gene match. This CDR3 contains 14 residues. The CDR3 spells CASRPSGIRETQYF. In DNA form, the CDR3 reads TGTGCCAGCAGGCCCAGCGGGATCCGTGAGACCCAGTACTTC.

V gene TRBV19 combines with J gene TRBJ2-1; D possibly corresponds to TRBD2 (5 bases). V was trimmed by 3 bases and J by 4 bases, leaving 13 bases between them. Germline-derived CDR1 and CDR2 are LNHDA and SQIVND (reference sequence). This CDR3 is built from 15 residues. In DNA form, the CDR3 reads TGTGCCAGTAGTATCCTATCGGGGATATACAATGAGCAGTTCTTC. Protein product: CASSILSGIYNEQFF.

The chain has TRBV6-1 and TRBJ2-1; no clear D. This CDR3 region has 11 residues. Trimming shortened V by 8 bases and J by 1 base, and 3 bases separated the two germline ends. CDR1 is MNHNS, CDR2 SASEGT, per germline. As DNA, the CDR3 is TGTGCCAGCCGGTCCTACAATGAGCAGTTCTTC. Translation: CASRSYNEQFF.

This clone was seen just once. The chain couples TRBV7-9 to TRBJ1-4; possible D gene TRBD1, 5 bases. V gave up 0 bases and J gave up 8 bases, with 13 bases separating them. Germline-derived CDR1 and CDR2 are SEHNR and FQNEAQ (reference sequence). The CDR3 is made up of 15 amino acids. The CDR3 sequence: CASSLAQGLEEKLFF. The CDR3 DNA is TGTGCCAGCAGCTTAGCCCAGGGTTTGGAGGAAAAACTGTTTTTT.

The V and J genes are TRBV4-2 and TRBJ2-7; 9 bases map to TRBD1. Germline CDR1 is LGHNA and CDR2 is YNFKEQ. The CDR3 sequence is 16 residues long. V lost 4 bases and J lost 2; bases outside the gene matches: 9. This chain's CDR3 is CASSPRDRDSPYEQYF. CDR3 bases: TGTGCCAGCAGCCCCCGGGACAGGGATTCCCCCTACGAGCAGTACTTC.

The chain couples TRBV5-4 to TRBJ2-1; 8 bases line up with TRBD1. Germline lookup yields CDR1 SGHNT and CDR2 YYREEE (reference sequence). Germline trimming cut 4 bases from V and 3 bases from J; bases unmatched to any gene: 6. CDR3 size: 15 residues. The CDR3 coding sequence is TGTGCCAGCAGCCCCGGGACAGGTTACTACAATGAGCAGTTCTTC. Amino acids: CASSPGTGYYNEQFF.

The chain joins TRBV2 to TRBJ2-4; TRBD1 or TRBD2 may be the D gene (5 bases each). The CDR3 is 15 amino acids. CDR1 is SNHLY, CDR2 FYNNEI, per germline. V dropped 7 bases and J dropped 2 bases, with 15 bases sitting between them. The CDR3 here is CASKLGGGSKNIQYF. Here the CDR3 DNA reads TGTGCCAGCAAGCTTGGGGGTGGGTCCAAAAACATTCAGTACTTC. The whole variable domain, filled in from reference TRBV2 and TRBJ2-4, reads EPEVTQTPSHQVTQMGQEVILRCVPISNHLYFYWYRQILGQKVEFLVSFYNNEISEKSEIFDDQFSVERPDGSNFTLKIRSTKLEDSAMYFCASKLGGGSKNIQYFGAGTRLSVL.

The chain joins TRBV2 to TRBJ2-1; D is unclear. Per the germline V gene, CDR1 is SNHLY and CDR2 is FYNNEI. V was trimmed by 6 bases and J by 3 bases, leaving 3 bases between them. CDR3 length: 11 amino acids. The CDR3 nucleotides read TGTGCCAGCAGGTACTACAATGAGCAGTTCTTC. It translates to CASRYYNEQFF.

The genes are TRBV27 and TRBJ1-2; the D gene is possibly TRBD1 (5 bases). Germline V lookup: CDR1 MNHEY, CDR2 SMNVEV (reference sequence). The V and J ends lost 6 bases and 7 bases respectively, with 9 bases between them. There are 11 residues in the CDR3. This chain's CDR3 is CASRGDGGYTF. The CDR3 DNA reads TGTGCCAGCAGAGGGGACGGTGGCTACACCTTC.

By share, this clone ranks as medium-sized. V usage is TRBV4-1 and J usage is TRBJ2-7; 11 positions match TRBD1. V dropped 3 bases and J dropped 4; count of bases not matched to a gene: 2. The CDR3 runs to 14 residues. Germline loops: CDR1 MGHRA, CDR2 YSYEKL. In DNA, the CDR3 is TGCGCCAGCAGCCACGGACAGGGGGCTTACGAGCAGTACTTC. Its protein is CASSHGQGAYEQYF.

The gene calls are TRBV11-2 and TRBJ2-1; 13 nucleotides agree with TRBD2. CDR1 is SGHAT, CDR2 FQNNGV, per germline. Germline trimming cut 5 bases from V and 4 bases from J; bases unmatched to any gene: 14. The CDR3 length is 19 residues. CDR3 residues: CASSPNPGLAGDRYNEQFF. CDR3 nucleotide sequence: TGTGCCAGCAGCCCCAACCCTGGACTAGCGGGAGATCGGTACAATGAGCAGTTCTTC.

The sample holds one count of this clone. CDR3 bases: TGTGCCATCAGTGACATAGGACTCCCGCCCAGAAGCTCCTACAATGAGCAGTTCTTC. It codes for CAISDIGLPPRSSYNEQFF. The chain joins TRBV10-3 to TRBJ2-1, with D possibly being TRBD2 (5 bases). This CDR3 spans 19 amino acids. The V and J ends lost 3 bases and 0 bases respectively, with 21 bases between them. The germline CDR1 and CDR2 sequences are ENHRY and SYGVKD.

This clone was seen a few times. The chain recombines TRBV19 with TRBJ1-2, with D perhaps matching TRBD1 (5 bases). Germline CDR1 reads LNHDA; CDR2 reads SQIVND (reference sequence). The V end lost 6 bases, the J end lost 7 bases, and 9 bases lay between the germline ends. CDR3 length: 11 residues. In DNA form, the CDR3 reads TGTGCCAGTAGACTCCAGGGTGGCTACACCTTC. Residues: CASRLQGGYTF. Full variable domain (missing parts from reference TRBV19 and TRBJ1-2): DGGITQSPKYLFRKEGQNVTLSCEQNLNHDAMYWYRQDPGQGLRLIYYSQIVNDFQKGDIAEGYSVSREKKESFPLTVTSAQKNPTAFYLCASRLQGGYTFGSGTRLTVV.

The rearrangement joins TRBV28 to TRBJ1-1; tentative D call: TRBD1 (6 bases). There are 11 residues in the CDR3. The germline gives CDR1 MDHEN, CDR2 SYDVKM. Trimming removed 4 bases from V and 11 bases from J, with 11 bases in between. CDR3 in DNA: TGTGCCAGCAGTTCCCAGGGGTTGGCTTTCTTT. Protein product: CASSSQGLAFF.

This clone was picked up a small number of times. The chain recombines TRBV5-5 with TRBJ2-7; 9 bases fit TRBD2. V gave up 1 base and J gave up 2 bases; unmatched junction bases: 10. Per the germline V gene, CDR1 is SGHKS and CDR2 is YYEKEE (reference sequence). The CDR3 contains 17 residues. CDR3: CASSLRASGIDPYEQYF. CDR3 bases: TGTGCCAGCAGCTTGCGGGCTAGCGGGATAGACCCCTACGAGCAGTACTTC.

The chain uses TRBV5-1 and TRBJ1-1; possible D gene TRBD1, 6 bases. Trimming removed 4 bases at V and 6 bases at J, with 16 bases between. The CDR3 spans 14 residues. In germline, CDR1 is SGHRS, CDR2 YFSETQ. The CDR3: CASSQTEGGAEAFF. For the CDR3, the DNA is TGCGCCAGCAGCCAGACCGAAGGGGGGGCTGAAGCTTTCTTT.

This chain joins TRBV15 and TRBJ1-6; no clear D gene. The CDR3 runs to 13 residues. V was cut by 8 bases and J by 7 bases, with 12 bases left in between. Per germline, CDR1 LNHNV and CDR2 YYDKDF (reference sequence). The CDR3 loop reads CATAGQENSPLHF. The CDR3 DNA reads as TGTGCCACCGCCGGGCAAGAGAATTCACCCCTCCACTTT.

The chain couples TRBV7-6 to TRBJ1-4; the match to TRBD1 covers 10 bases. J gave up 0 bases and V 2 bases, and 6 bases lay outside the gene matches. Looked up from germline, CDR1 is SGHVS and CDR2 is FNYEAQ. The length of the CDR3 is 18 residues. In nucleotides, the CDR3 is TGTGCCAGCAGCTTACACGACAGGGGGCTGGCAACTAATGAAAAACTGTTTTTT. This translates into CASSLHDRGLATNEKLFF. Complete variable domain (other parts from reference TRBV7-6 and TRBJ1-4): GAGVSQSPRYKVTKRGQDVALRCDPISGHVSLYWYRQALGQGPEFLTYFNYEAQQDKSGLPNDRFSAERPEGSISTLTIQRTEQRDSAMYRCASSLHDRGLATNEKLFFGSGTQLSVL.

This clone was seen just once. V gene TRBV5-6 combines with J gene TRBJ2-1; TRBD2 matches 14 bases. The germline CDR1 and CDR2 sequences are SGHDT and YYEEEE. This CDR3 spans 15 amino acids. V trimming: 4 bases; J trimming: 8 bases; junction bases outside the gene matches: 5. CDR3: CASSEGLAGAYEQFF. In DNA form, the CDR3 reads TGTGCCAGCAGCGAGGGACTAGCGGGAGCCTATGAGCAGTTCTTC.

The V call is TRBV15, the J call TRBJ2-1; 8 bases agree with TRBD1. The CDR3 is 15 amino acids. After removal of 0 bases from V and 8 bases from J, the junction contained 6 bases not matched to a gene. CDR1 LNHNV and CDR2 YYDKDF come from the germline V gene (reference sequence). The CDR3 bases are TGTGCCACCAGCAGAGAGCGGACAGGGAACTATGAGCAGTTCTTC. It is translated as CATSRERTGNYEQFF.

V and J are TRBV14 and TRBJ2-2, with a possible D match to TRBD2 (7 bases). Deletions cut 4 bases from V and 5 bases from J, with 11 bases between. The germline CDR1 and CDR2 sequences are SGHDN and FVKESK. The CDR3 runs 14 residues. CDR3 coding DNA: TGTGCCAGCAGCCGAGGGGGAGGGACCGGGGAGCTGTTTTTT. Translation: CASSRGGGTGELFF.

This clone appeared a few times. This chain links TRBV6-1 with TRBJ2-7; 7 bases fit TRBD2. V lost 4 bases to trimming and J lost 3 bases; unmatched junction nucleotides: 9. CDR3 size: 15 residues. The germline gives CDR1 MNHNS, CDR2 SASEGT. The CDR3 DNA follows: TGTGCCAGCAGTGCAGGGACTACACCGCACTACGAGCAGTACTTC. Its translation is CASSAGTTPHYEQYF.

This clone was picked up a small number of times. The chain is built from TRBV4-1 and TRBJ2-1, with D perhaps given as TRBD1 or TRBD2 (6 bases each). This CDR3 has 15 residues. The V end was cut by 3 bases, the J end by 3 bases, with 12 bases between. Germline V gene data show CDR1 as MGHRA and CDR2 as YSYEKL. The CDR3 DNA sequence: TGCGCCAGCAGCCATTCTGGGGGGCTCTACAATGAGCAGTTCTTC. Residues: CASSHSGGLYNEQFF.

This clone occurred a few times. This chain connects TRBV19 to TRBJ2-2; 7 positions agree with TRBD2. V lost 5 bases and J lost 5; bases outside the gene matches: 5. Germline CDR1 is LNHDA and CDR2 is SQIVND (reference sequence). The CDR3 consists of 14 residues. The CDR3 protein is CASSLKAGTGELFF. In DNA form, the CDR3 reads TGTGCCAGTAGTCTAAAAGCGGGAACCGGGGAGCTGTTTTTT. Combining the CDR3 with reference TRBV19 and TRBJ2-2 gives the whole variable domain DGGITQSPKYLFRKEGQNVTLSCEQNLNHDAMYWYRQDPGQGLRLIYYSQIVNDFQKGDIAEGYSVSREKKESFPLTVTSAQKNPTAFYLCASSLKAGTGELFFGEGSRLTVL.

The DNA of the CDR3 is TGCAGCGTCACCTCGGCCACTGAGCAGTTCTTC. Its translation: CSVTSATEQFF. The chain links TRBV29-1 to TRBJ2-1; D ambiguous. Germline-derived CDR1 and CDR2 are SQVTM and ANQGSEA. There are 11 residues in the CDR3. V was pared by 6 bases and J by 9 bases, with 12 bases between.

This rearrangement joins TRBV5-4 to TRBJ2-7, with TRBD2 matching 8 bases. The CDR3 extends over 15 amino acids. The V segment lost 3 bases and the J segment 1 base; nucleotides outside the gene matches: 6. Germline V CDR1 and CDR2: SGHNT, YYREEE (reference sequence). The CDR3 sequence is CASSSPVAGSYEQYF. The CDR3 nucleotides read TGTGCCAGCAGCTCACCGGTAGCGGGGTCCTACGAGCAGTACTTC.

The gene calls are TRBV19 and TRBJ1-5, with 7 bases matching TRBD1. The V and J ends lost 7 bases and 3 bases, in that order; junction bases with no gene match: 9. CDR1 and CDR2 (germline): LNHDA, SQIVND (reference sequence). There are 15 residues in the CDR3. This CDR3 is CASNPDRVDNQPQHF. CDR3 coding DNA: TGTGCCAGTAATCCCGACAGGGTTGACAATCAGCCCCAGCATTTT. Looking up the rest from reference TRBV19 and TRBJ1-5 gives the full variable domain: DGGITQSPKYLFRKEGQNVTLSCEQNLNHDAMYWYRQDPGQGLRLIYYSQIVNDFQKGDIAEGYSVSREKKESFPLTVTSAQKNPTAFYLCASNPDRVDNQPQHFGDGTRLSIL.

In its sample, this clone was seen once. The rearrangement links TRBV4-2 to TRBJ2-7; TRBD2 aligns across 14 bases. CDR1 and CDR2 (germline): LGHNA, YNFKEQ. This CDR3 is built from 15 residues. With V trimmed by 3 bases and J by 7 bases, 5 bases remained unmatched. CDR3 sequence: CASSQGLAGVGEQYF. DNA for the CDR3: TGTGCCAGCAGCCAGGGACTAGCGGGAGTAGGGGAGCAGTACTTC.